This T cell receptor beta chain was sequenced for a study of blood T cell repertoires in COVID-19. How the authors handled the data: Reference gene primer amplification gave estimated nucleated cell counts. Data came from immunoSEQ multiplex PCR; TCRdb stores just in-frame clones and leaves some out. That table is the source of V, J and clone size, and D and trimming were worked out from the DNA. This table holds 100,000 to 150,000 clones, almost 80% found once. The CDR3 loop spans 18 amino acids. The origin of this receptor is a human donor in a cohort sampled during active COVID-19. The sample comprised peripheral blood. The chain employs TRBV21-1 and TRBJ2-2; no DNA check was done on the table's D call, TRBD2. TRBV21-1 is marked as a pseudogene. CDR3 amino acids: CASSSATGSPKGTGELFF. In DNA form, the CDR3 reads TGTGCCAGCAGCAGCGCAACCGGGTCCCCAAAAGGTACCGGGGAGCTGTTTTTT.